This T cell receptor (beta chain) appears in the sequencing data of a study of tumor-infiltrating lymphocytes in primary liver carcinoma (dated by TCRdb to the late 2010s). About the study as a whole: Of the five patients (three men and two women, aged 30 to 69 years), four had hepatocellular carcinoma and one had combined HCC and intrahepatic cholangiocarcinoma. A total of roughly 35 specimens from 5 patients, comprising 25 or so tumor regions, 5 adjacent noncancerous liver tissues and 5 peripheral blood samples, were covered by TCRbeta repertoire sequencing. For each liver tumor, the study sampled five regions along with adjacent normal tissue and blood, and applied TCRbeta repertoire sequencing, expression microarrays and whole-exome sequencing. High reproducibility was observed for the technical replicate repertoires, with mean shared-clone rates near 0.89 and correlation coefficients above 0.98. Samples yielded roughly 3.65 to 7.5 million productive TCRbeta reads; read depth did not differ significantly between tissue types. The five patients had tumors staged T1-T3 N0M0, with maximum diameters ranging from roughly 4.2 to 11 cm. Overall study outcomes, separate from this receptor: The study included only four or five patients, and the authors note findings should be validated in a larger study. Only the TCR beta chain was sequenced, so true repertoire diversity is likely underestimated because unpaired alpha chains were not captured. Pairs of tumor regions showed greater repertoire overlap (mean roughly 35%) than tumor-adjacent pairs (about 17%) or tumor-blood pairs (about 15%), which is consistent with antigen-driven expansion. Since the samples were bulk and unsorted, there was no way to compare CD4+ and CD8+ T cell repertoires. The top 250 clones accounted for a significantly greater share of the repertoire in tumors than in blood (p = 0.039).

Points on this clonotype: The target of this receptor is not known. No base qualities exist here, and no much larger clone lies one base off it.

Without any cell sorting, total RNA and DNA were co-extracted from about 21-30 mg of bulk tissue using the AllPrep DNA/RNA mini kit. Between late 2015 and 2016, a few patients in China with histopathologically diagnosed primary liver carcinoma had their tumors surgically resected. Patients had chronic HBV infection and were treatment-naive at sampling. Each fresh piece of tumor and adjacent tissue was cut in two, with one half stored in RNAlater at -80 degrees C and the other half sent for histology. A constant-region primer and ProtoScript II reverse transcriptase were used to reverse-transcribe TCRbeta-specific cDNA from approximately 550 ng total RNA. TCRbeta libraries were built with three nested multiplex PCR rounds, a slightly modified ARM-PCR procedure. The first two PCR rounds used multiplex TRBV1-TRBV30 forward primers with a Cbeta reverse primer, each for approximately 11 cycles. Sample barcodes and Illumina adapters were attached in a final 25-cycle PCR using Deep VentR polymerase. Before sequencing, amplicons between 200 and 500 bp were purified from gel using a QIAquick gel extraction kit. The TCRbeta amplicons were sequenced with 250-bp paired-end reads on an Illumina HiSeq 2500. In the paper's pipeline: To recover full CDR3 sequences, reads were quality-trimmed using Trimmomatic v0.33 and paired reads were then merged using FLASH v1.2.11. V, D and J germline segments were assigned to the rearranged TCRbeta sequences by MiGEC v1.2.1b. Clonotype statistics and Shannon-Wiener diversity indices were calculated with VDJtools v1.0.0. To cut down on sampling bias, every analysis after diversity analysis relied on just the 250 most abundant clonotypes from each sample. TCRdb handled the public reads itself, with Q25 trimming in fastp and clone calling in MiXCR, and kept productive beta chains. Merged by CDR3 protein, the rows form single entries marked with the most common genes and DNA. These V and J calls are TCRdb output, not the study's own analysis. A total of 75,000 to 80,000 distinct CDR3 sequences appear in this sample, roughly 69% of them only once. The top ten clones comprise about 25% of the sample.

There are 18 amino acids in the CDR3, from cysteine to phenylalanine inclusive. Only CDR3 DNA remains: 54 bases, in frame from the first base. The junction shows trimming of 6 bases on V and 7 bases on J, plus 30 bases between the germline ends. Reading the germline V gene gives CDR1 ENHRY and CDR2 SYGVKD. The source of this sequence is a man in his forties or fifties with primary liver carcinoma and hepatitis B virus infection. This receptor chain uses TRBV10-3 and TRBJ1-1; the D gene is perhaps TRBD1, on 5 matching bases. Material for sequencing was tumor-adjacent normal liver tissue. The CDR3 corresponds to CAIRDSRVLADRSIEAFF. The nucleotide sequence reads TGTGCCATCAGGGATTCCAGGGTTCTAGCCGATAGGTCCATTGAAGCTTTCTTT.